The following is a T cell receptor beta chain sequence with its context. Its antigen remains undetermined. No clone much larger than this one lies a single base away; base qualities are absent. The entry originates in a study of shared clonotypes between healthy human individuals (dated by TCRdb to the early 2020s). Context from the whole study: The cohort included three men and two women between 18 and 49 years of age. For each donor, CD4 naive and CD4 memory were each given three plates, CD8 naive was given two plates, and CD8 memory was given one plate. The study deeply sequenced blood TCR repertoires of about 5 healthy adults to estimate repertoire size and the extent of clonotype sharing between individuals. To increase sequencing depth and limit assay-specific biases, different laboratories used diverse techniques to prepare libraries and sequence TCR repertoires. Leukapheresis yielded between about 0.85 and 10 billion PBMCs per donor. Here is what the overall study found, with its caveats: Larger estimated clonotype richness was generally found for naive subsets than for memory subsets. Only blood was sampled, and tissue TCR repertoires likely differ from those in blood. Incomplete sequencing was indicated by rarefaction of sorted-subset datasets, despite the large sequencing depth. Based on pairwise subsampling, the degree of clonotype sharing among donors was expected to be affected by sequencing depth. The small number of donors limited the genetic and exposure-history diversity represented. Higher generation probabilities were observed for clonotypes shared by all four sorted-subset donors than for non-shared clonotypes. When several donors were compared, the shared fraction of clonotypes was around 5% for naive CD4, about 4% for naive CD8, 2.3% for memory CD4, and 0.3% to 0.5% for memory CD8.

CD8 naive samples were obtained by positive selection for CCR7 among CD45RO-negative cells, yielding a CD45RA+CCR7+ population from which TemRA cells were excluded. Healthy HIV-negative adults with no recently reported acute infections or vaccinations were included as donors. Every donor was a Caucasian adult living in Nashville, Tennessee, USA. Blood was collected by leukapheresis, and PBMCs were isolated by Ficoll-Histopaque density gradient centrifugation and then cryopreserved in liquid nitrogen vapor phase. Analytical flow cytometry was used to check the purity and quantity of every magnetically sorted T cell population. Genomic DNA was isolated from every sorted fraction and measured by UV absorbance on a Nanodrop 2000c. TCR CDR3 regions were amplified from genomic DNA by multiplex PCR using the deep immunoSEQ assay. Extracted genomic DNA from each cell subset was spread evenly across all wells of several immunoSEQ 96-well plates, with each plate serving as a replicate. Each replicate PCR for sorted subsets received around 210 ng genomic DNA, equal to around 32,000 T cell genomes. The purified libraries were quantified using a Qubit 3.0 fluorometer, sized with a Bioanalyzer 2100, and then quantified again using the KAPA Library Quantification kit. Each immunoSEQ 96-well plate was sequenced on its own single-read 150-cycle Illumina NextSeq 550 flow cell. Processing in the source paper ran as follows. Because the immunoSEQ output included only junctional sequences and no quality scores, the filtering could not be the same as the filtering used for full-length reads. Sequences were annotated with PyIR, a Python wrapper for IgBLAST v1.9, and V/J genes and CDR3 were assigned using IMGT germline references. Reads were removed for weak V/J assignments (E-value above 1e-6), missing CDR3, stop codons, out-of-frame junctions, or ambiguous translated residues. A V3J clonotype was defined by an identical inferred V gene, J gene, and CDR3 amino acid sequence. Percentage overlap between repertoires was computed as shared unique clonotypes divided by the size of the smaller repertoire. Repertoire richness was assessed with RTK rarefaction, the Chao1 estimator, and Recon v2.1 estimates of unobserved clonotypes. Generation probabilities for all TCRbeta clonotypes obtained by the gDNA method from a handful of donors were computed using OLGA. TCRdb holds this immuneACCESS table with in-frame rearrangements only. Some clones are missing; in checked studies, unresolved V genes explain under half, and the rest has no known cause. For V, J and clone size, that table is used; D and trimming come from the DNA. The sample table contains about 2 million clones; only one count was recorded for about 95% of them. The ten largest account for 1.2% of the sample.

Taken from cysteine to phenylalanine, the CDR3 has 13 residues. Only the CDR3 DNA stays, 39 bases, in frame from base 1. The germline V gene specifies SGDLS as CDR1 and YYNGEE as CDR2. V and J are truncated by 2 bases and 5 bases respectively, leaving an intervening sequence of 10 bases. The sequenced material came from naive CD8+ T cells sorted from blood. Taken with the paper, the label for cell subset or site translates to: CD45RA+CCR7+. The rearranged chain carries TRBV9 and TRBJ1-1; the D segment could be TRBD1, given 6 matching bases. This receptor was identified in a man aged 18-30 years in good health. The bases are TGTGCCAGCAGCGTTCTGACAGGTACTGAAGCTTTCTTT. Translated, it reads CASSVLTGTEAFF.